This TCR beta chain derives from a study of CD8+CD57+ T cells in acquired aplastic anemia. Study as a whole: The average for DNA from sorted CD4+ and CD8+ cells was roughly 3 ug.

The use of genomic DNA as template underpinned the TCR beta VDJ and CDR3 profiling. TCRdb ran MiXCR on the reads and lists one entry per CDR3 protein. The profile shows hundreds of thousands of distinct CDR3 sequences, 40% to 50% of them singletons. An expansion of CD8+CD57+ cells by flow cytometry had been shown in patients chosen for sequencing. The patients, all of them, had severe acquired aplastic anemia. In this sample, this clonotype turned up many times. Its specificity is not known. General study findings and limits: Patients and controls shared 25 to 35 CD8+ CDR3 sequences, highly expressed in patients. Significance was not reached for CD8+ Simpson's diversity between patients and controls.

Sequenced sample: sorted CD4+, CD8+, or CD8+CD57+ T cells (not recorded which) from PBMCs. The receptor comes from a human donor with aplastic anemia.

The CDR3 spells CASSQGYYNSPLHF. CDR3 in DNA: TGTGCCAGCAGTCAGGGGTACTATAATTCACCCCTCCACTTT. The rearrangement uses TRBV25-1 and TRBJ1-6; the D gene is possibly TRBD1 (6 bases). The length of the CDR3 is 14 residues. The germline CDR1 and CDR2 sequences are MGHDK and SYGVNS. V was pared by 5 bases and J by 3 bases, with 8 bases between.